The next 19 T cell receptor beta chains were all read from a single sample in a study of cytomegalovirus exposure and HLA in healthy donors (dated by TCRdb to 2015 to 2018). The library was built by means of the immunoSEQ multiplex PCR assay. For the multiplex PCR, a mixture combining 60 forward primers for TCR Vbeta segments and 13 reverse primers for TCR Jbeta segments was used. The table was pulled from immuneACCESS by TCRdb, which kept in-frame rearrangements only. Such tables lose some clones; where checked, under half of the loss comes from unresolved V genes, and the rest has no known cause. This sample has about 220,000 clones in its table, and approximately 88% of those were observed once. Roughly 0.75% of the sample goes to the ten largest clones. Sequenced material: PBMCs. The receptors derive from a boy under 10 years old in good health and CMV-seronegative.

The V call is TRBV12-5, the J call TRBJ2-5; 9 bases are shared with TRBD2. This CDR3 contains 14 residues. Germline V gene lookup returns CDR1 LGHNT and CDR2 FRNRAP. With V trimmed by 5 bases and J by 1 base, 2 bases remained unmatched. The CDR3: CASGQTSGQETQYF. The DNA for the CDR3 is TGTGCTAGTGGTCAGACTAGCGGCCAAGAGACCCAGTACTTC. The full variable domain, completed using reference TRBV12-5 and TRBJ2-5, is DARVTQTPRHKVTEMGQEVTMRCQPILGHNTVFWYRQTMMQGLELLAYFRNRAPLDDSGMPKDRFSAEMPDATLATLKIQPSEPRDSAVYFCASGQTSGQETQYFGPGTRLLVL.

The gene calls are TRBV6-1 and TRBJ2-1; 9 bases are shared with TRBD2. CDR3 length: 15 amino acids. V dropped 7 bases and J dropped 6; count of bases not matched to a gene: 10. Germline V gene data show CDR1 as MNHNS and CDR2 as SASEGT. CDR3 region: CASIPTGLAGNEQFF. CDR3 DNA sequence: TGTGCCAGCATTCCGACGGGACTAGCAGGCAATGAGCAGTTCTTC.

With respect to this clone: Mismatch with germline at one junction end may stem from a read error. The rearrangement joins TRBV7-7 to TRBJ2-7; D unresolved. The CDR3 length is 12 residues. The germline CDR1 and CDR2 sequences are SSHAT and FNYEAQ (reference sequence). CDR3 bases: TGTGCTAGCAGTCAATCTTGGAGCAAGCAGTACTTC. This encodes CASSQSWSKQYF.

The chain uses TRBV30 and TRBJ2-3, with 7 positions matching TRBD2. Trimming cost V 2 bases and J 2 bases; bases outside gene matches: 13. This CDR3 is 17 amino acids long. Germline CDR1 reads GTSNPN; CDR2 reads SVGIG (reference sequence). CDR3 region: CAWSPSASGLITDTQYF. The CDR3 coding sequence is TGTGCCTGGAGTCCGTCCGCTAGCGGTCTAATCACAGATACGCAGTATTTT.

The V and J genes are TRBV6-5 and TRBJ2-1, with D possibly TRBD1 on 6 matching bases. Trimming cost V 0 bases and J 7 bases, with 13 bases left between them. Per germline, CDR1 MNHEY and CDR2 SVGAGI. This CDR3 has 15 amino acids. The CDR3 region has the DNA TGTGCCAGCAGTTACTCGCCGGACAGAGGGAATGAGCAGTTCTTC. This gives the protein CASSYSPDRGNEQFF.

The chain combines TRBV6-4 with TRBJ1-3, with TRBD1 as a possible D gene (5 bases). V was shortened by 1 base and J by 2 bases, with 15 bases between the two germline ends. Germline V gene sequence: CDR1 MRHNA, CDR2 SNTAGT. This CDR3 contains 17 residues. CDR3 DNA sequence: TGTGCCAGCAGTGACTGGAGCAGCAGGGCGCCTGGAAACACCATATATTTT. This translates into CASSDWSSRAPGNTIYF.

This clone was detected only a few times. The rearrangement joins TRBV6-5 to TRBJ2-1, with a tentative D call TRBD2 (6 bases). The CDR3 is 11 amino acids. The germline V gene encodes CDR1 MNHEY and CDR2 SVGAGI. The V and J ends lost 2 bases and 11 bases respectively, with 7 bases between them. CDR3 sequence (DNA): TGTGCCAGCAGTTACGGGACTCAGCAGTTCTTC. Its translation: CASSYGTQQFF.

The chain couples TRBV15 to TRBJ1-2, with 9 bases that match TRBD1. Trimming removed 9 bases from V and 8 bases from J; junction bases left unmatched: 10. The CDR3 extends over 13 amino acids. The V gene's germline CDR1 is LNHNV and CDR2 YYDKDF (reference sequence). The CDR3 DNA sequence: TGTGCCACGACGGGACAGGGTTTTTGGGGCTACACCTTC. Amino acid sequence: CATTGQGFWGYTF.

The chain links TRBV5-6 to TRBJ2-5; D possibly corresponds to TRBD1 (5 bases). V shed 4 bases and J shed 5 bases, with 15 bases lying between them. CDR1 is SGHDT and CDR2 is YYEEEE in the germline V gene. The CDR3 has 14 residues. The CDR3 DNA follows: TGTGCCAGCAGCACTCAGGGTGGTCGGGAGACCCAGTACTTC. It specifies CASSTQGGRETQYF.

The chain uses TRBV25-1 and TRBJ1-5; TRBD1 agrees at 10 bases. Germline V gene sequence: CDR1 MGHDK, CDR2 SYGVNS. The ends lost 7 bases at V and 3 bases at J; junction bases unmatched: 6. This CDR3 contains 15 residues. The CDR3 protein is CASTPGTGANQPQHF. The CDR3 DNA follows: TGTGCCAGCACCCCCGGGACAGGGGCCAATCAGCCCCAGCATTTT. Variable domain in full (rest from reference TRBV25-1 and TRBJ1-5): EADIYQTPRYLVIGTGKKITLECSQTMGHDKMYWYQQDPGMELHLIHYSYGVNSTEKGDLSSESTVSRIRTEHFPLTLESARPSHTSQYLCASTPGTGANQPQHFGDGTRLSIL.

The V call is TRBV5-6, the J call TRBJ1-6, with D tentatively TRBD1 (6 bases). V was clipped by 3 bases and J by 0 bases, with 13 bases between them. Germline V CDR1 and CDR2: SGHDT, YYEEEE. The CDR3 length is 17 residues. The CDR3 DNA follows: TGTGCCAGCAGCTCGGACAGACCCAGCTCCTATAATTCACCCCTCCACTTT. Translation gives CASSSDRPSSYNSPLHF.

This clone appeared a few times. This chain connects TRBV5-1 to TRBJ1-1; the D is unclear. This CDR3 has 15 residues. Germline V lookup: CDR1 SGHRS, CDR2 YFSETQ. Trimming took 4 bases from V and 2 from J, leaving 15 bases between them. CDR3 loop: CASSLMTPRNTEAFF. CDR3 DNA: TGCGCCAGCAGCCTAATGACACCCAGAAACACTGAAGCTTTCTTT.

The rearrangement uses TRBV19 and TRBJ2-1, with D uncertain. Trimming shortened V by 2 bases and J by 0 bases, and 8 bases separated the two germline ends. CDR1 LNHDA and CDR2 SQIVND come from the germline V gene (reference sequence). The CDR3 has 15 amino acids. Written as DNA, the CDR3 is TGTGCCAGTAGTATAAGCGTTAGCTCCTACAATGAGCAGTTCTTC. Its translation is CASSISVSSYNEQFF. The full variable domain, rest sourced from reference TRBV19 and TRBJ2-1, is DGGITQSPKYLFRKEGQNVTLSCEQNLNHDAMYWYRQDPGQGLRLIYYSQIVNDFQKGDIAEGYSVSREKKESFPLTVTSAQKNPTAFYLCASSISVSSYNEQFFGPGTRLTVL.

V is TRBV6-5 and J is TRBJ2-7; 7 positions match TRBD1. J lost 2 bases, V lost 6 bases, and 10 bases had no gene match. The CDR3 totals 15 residues. CDR1 is MNHEY, CDR2 SVGAGI, per germline. The chain's CDR3 is CASRPLRQGPYEQYF. CDR3 in DNA: TGTGCCAGCAGACCCCTCCGACAGGGACCCTACGAGCAGTACTTC.

The chain joins TRBV5-1 to TRBJ1-6; the D gene is possibly TRBD1 (6 bases). CDR3 length equals 16 residues. Between the trimmed V and J ends, which lost 4 bases and 9 bases, there was a span of 20 bases. Germline assignment: CDR1 SGHRS and CDR2 YFSETQ. The CDR3 sequence is CASSDGGGTGTSPLHF. CDR3 nucleotides: TGCGCCAGCAGCGATGGAGGCGGCACAGGGACTTCACCCCTCCACTTT.

The rearrangement joins TRBV30 to TRBJ2-7; D unclear. V lost 3 bases and J 3 bases, leaving 6 bases between the germline ends. The germline V gene has CDR1 GTSNPN and CDR2 SVGIG (reference sequence). The CDR3 is made up of 11 amino acids. CDR3 sequence reads: CAWSPNYEQYF. In DNA, the CDR3 is TGTGCCTGGAGCCCAAACTACGAGCAGTACTTC.

This clone is a singleton in its sample. J is TRBJ1-4 and V is TRBV11-2; 10 bases are shared with TRBD1. The germline CDR1 and CDR2 sequences are SGHAT and FQNNGV. CDR3 size: 15 residues. V dropped 5 bases and J dropped 6; count of bases not matched to a gene: 6. CDR3 loop: CASSRVTGGYEKLFF. The CDR3 DNA is TGTGCCAGCAGCCGGGTGACAGGGGGCTATGAAAAACTGTTTTTT.

The rearrangement links TRBV29-1 to TRBJ2-5; D unclear. CDR3 length: 12 amino acids. Looked up from germline, CDR1 is SQVTM and CDR2 is ANQGSEA. Trimming took 5 bases from V and 1 from J, leaving 8 bases between them. The CDR3 protein is CSVFILQETQYF. CDR3 nucleotide sequence: TGCAGCGTTTTTATCCTCCAAGAGACCCAGTACTTC.

The chain employs TRBV4-1 and TRBJ1-2; D is undetermined. CDR3 length: 14 amino acids. The germline gives CDR1 MGHRA, CDR2 YSYEKL. The V end lost 2 bases, the J end lost 3 bases, and 10 bases lay between the germline ends. CDR3 region: CASSQRARDYGYTF. In DNA, the CDR3 is TGCGCCAGCAGCCAACGAGCGAGGGACTATGGCTACACCTTC.